This TCR beta chain was documented in a study of blood T cell repertoires in COVID-19. Study information: PBMCs, B-cell-depleted T cells, or T cells were the source of the cDNA or gDNA that made up the material.

Per the study methods: For nucleated cells, counts were estimated from reference gene primer amplification. Data came from immunoSEQ multiplex PCR; TCRdb stores just in-frame clones and leaves some out. That table is the source of V, J and clone size, and D and trimming were worked out from the DNA. In the table there are 150,000 to 200,000 clones, just under 95% of which are singletons. CDR3 length: 14 amino acids. The germline V gene encodes CDR1 ENHRY and CDR2 SYGVKD. Trimming removed 2 bases from V and 6 bases from J, with 10 bases in between. J is TRBJ1-4 and V is TRBV10-3; a possible D gene is TRBD1 (6 bases). Source material: peripheral blood. This receptor was identified in a woman aged 45-59 years with acute or convalescent COVID-19. In nucleotides, the CDR3 is TGTGCCATCAGTGAGGGGGAGGGGGATGAAAAACTGTTTTTT. It codes for CAISEGEGDEKLFF.